The 24 T cell receptor beta chains below were found in one sample sequenced in a study of breast tumors, draining lymph nodes, adjacent tissues. Using its own MiXCR run on the multiplex PCR reads, TCRdb lists one record per CDR3 protein. The sample has about 180,000 distinct CDR3 sequences, 30% to 35% seen once; the top ten hold about 4%. Axillary draining lymph nodes of breast cancer patients supplied the node samples. Material for sequencing was axillary lymph node tissue. Receptors originate from a female donor with breast cancer. Some clones in this sample may be carry-over from other donors' samples.

In the case of this clonotype: A read error may explain this, as a much larger clone is one base away. It is likely a read error, because the conserved phenylalanine at the end of the CDR3 is missing. The rearrangement links TRBV14 to TRBJ2-1, with D maybe TRBD2 (5 bases). The V end was cut by 5 bases, the J end by 3 bases, with 8 bases between. CDR3 length equals 13 residues. CDR1 is SGHDN, CDR2 FVKESK, per germline. The CDR3 protein is CASSYRDYNEQFS. CDR3 DNA sequence: TGTGCCAGCAGCTACCGGGACTACAATGAGCAGTTCTCC.

This clonotype was seen ten or more times. This chain joins TRBV9 and TRBJ2-2; 8 nucleotides agree with TRBD2. The CDR3 is made up of 16 amino acids. From germline, CDR1 is SGDLS and CDR2 YYNGEE. Germline trimming cut 4 bases from V and 0 bases from J; bases unmatched to any gene: 5. In nucleotides, the CDR3 is TGTGCCAGCAGCAAACTAGCGGAAGCGAACACCGGGGAGCTGTTTTTT. Encoded protein: CASSKLAEANTGELFF.

This clonotype was seen ten or more times. V gene TRBV9 combines with J gene TRBJ2-7, with 8 bases lining up with TRBD2. Germline trimming cut 2 bases from V and 3 bases from J; bases unmatched to any gene: 4. Germline-derived CDR1 and CDR2 are SGDLS and YYNGEE. The CDR3 has 14 amino acids. The CDR3 sequence: CASSVSGGFYEQYF. CDR3 nucleotides: TGTGCCAGCAGCGTGAGCGGGGGATTCTACGAGCAGTACTTC.

As to this clonotype: This may come from a read error, since a much larger clone is one base off. The rearrangement links TRBV7-8 to TRBJ2-3; D remains unclear. The end of the DNA aligns better with TRBJ1-5, so the J call may be wrong. The germline V gene encodes CDR1 SGHVS and CDR2 FQNEAQ. The CDR3 loop spans 15 amino acids. The CDR3 is CASSFLLFAGDTQHF. In DNA, the CDR3 is TGTGCCAGCAGCTTTTTGTTGTTTGCGGGAGATACGCAGCATTTT.

This clonotype was picked up many times. The chain employs TRBV2 and TRBJ2-3; 11 bases agree with TRBD1. The germline V gene has CDR1 SNHLY and CDR2 FYNNEI. V dropped 7 bases and J dropped 4; count of bases not matched to a gene: 7. CDR3 size: 15 residues. Written as DNA, the CDR3 is TGTGCCAGCAAACGGGACAGGGGGAGCGCAGATACGCAGTATTTT. Translated: CASKRDRGSADTQYF.

The sample holds many counts of this clonotype. The V call is TRBV13, the J call TRBJ1-6, with unresolved D. Trimming took 5 bases from V and 7 from J, leaving 15 bases between them. Looked up from germline, CDR1 is PRHDT and CDR2 is FYEKMQ (reference sequence). The CDR3 covers 15 residues. CDR3 residues: CASSPQGSWNSPLHF. In DNA form, the CDR3 reads TGTGCCAGCAGCCCGCAAGGGTCTTGGAATTCACCCCTCCACTTT.

On this clonotype: A read error is possible here, since a much larger clone lies one base away. The CDR3 DNA reads as TGTGCCACCAGTTTCAGGGGGGGTCGAAAACTGTTTTTT. Translated, it gives CATSFRGGRKLFF. J is TRBJ1-4 and V is TRBV24-1; 7 bases map to TRBD1. This CDR3 region has 13 residues. Germline V lookup: CDR1 KGHDR, CDR2 SFDVKD. V was clipped by 6 bases and J by 10 bases; unmatched bases: 7.

The chain links TRBV28 to TRBJ1-2; D gene unclear. Trimming took off 6 bases at V and 4 bases at J, with 12 bases between the two ends. Germline V gene sequence: CDR1 MDHEN, CDR2 SYDVKM. CDR3 length equals 13 residues. The chain's CDR3 is CASSPEAFYGYTF. The CDR3 DNA follows: TGTGCCAGCAGCCCTGAGGCGTTCTATGGCTACACCTTC.

This rearrangement joins TRBV15 to TRBJ2-6, with D uncertain. Trimming removed 4 bases from V and 3 bases from J, with 4 bases in between. Germline CDR1 reads LNHNV; CDR2 reads YYDKDF (reference sequence). The length of the CDR3 is 13 residues. In DNA, the CDR3 is TGTGCCACCAGCACCTATGGGGCCAACGTCCTGACTTTC. Amino acid sequence: CATSTYGANVLTF.

J is TRBJ2-7 and V is TRBV6-1, with 8 bases lining up with TRBD1. CDR1 is MNHNS, CDR2 SASEGT, per germline. J gave up 2 bases and V 4 bases, and 7 bases lay outside the gene matches. This CDR3 region has 15 residues. The CDR3 coding sequence is TGTGCCAGCAGTGGTGGACAGGGATTTGCCTACGAGCAGTACTTC. Translating it yields CASSGGQGFAYEQYF.

This clonotype was seen many times. This sequence joins TRBV7-8 and TRBJ2-1; 13 nucleotides align to TRBD2. V dropped 1 base and J dropped 2; count of bases not matched to a gene: 5. The CDR3 spans 18 residues. CDR1 and CDR2 from the germline V gene are SGHVS and FQNEAQ. In nucleotides, the CDR3 is TGTGCCAGCAGCTTAGGTACTAGCGGGGGGGCTGCCTACAATGAGCAGTTCTTC. It encodes CASSLGTSGGAAYNEQFF. The full variable domain, rest sourced from reference TRBV7-8 and TRBJ2-1, is GAGVSQSPRYKVAKRGQDVALRCDPISGHVSLFWYQQALGQGPEFLTYFQNEAQLDKSGLPSDRFFAERPEGSVSTLKIQRTQQEDSAVYLCASSLGTSGGAAYNEQFFGPGTRLTVL.

This clonotype was seen many times. This chain connects TRBV20-1 to TRBJ1-5, with unresolved D. The CDR3 has 15 residues. CDR1 and CDR2 (germline): DFQATT, SNEGSKA (reference sequence). The V end was cut by 3 bases, the J end by 0 bases, with 12 bases between. This CDR3 reads CSASSDTLSNQPQHF. The CDR3 bases are TGCAGTGCTAGTTCCGACACTCTTAGCAATCAGCCCCAGCATTTT.

Many counts were recorded for this clonotype. CDR3 nucleotides: TGCAGCGTTGAACTAGCGACCGGGGAGCTGTTTTTT. Amino acids: CSVELATGELFF. The chain links TRBV29-1 to TRBJ2-2, with a weak D call TRBD2 (6 bases). This CDR3 has 12 amino acids. Between the trimmed V and J ends, which lost 2 bases and 5 bases, there was a span of 6 bases. CDR1 and CDR2 from the germline V gene are SQVTM and ANQGSEA.

A remark on this clonotype: This may arise from a read error, as a much more abundant clone is one base away. The rearrangement joins TRBV5-6 to TRBJ2-7; TRBD2 matches at 7 bases. CDR1 and CDR2 (germline): SGHDT, YYEEEE. The CDR3 is made up of 17 amino acids. The CDR3 coding sequence is TGTGCCAGCACCTTTACCGTGGGGCTAGCGGAACCCTACGAGCGGTACTTC. It is translated as CASTFTVGLAEPYERYF.

This clonotype was seen more than once but under ten times. The chain couples TRBV27 to TRBJ1-2, with D tentatively TRBD1 (5 bases). The CDR3 covers 13 residues. Trimming took off 6 bases at V and 5 bases at J, with 13 bases between the two ends. Germline CDR1 is MNHEY and CDR2 is SMNVEV (reference sequence). CDR3 DNA sequence: TGTGCCAGCAGCCAGGGTGCGGGTTATGGCTACACCTTC. Its translation: CASSQGAGYGYTF.

As for this clonotype: Given a much more abundant clone one base away, this may be a read error. V and J are TRBV5-5 and TRBJ1-5; unclear D gene. Per germline, CDR1 SGHKS and CDR2 YYEKEE (reference sequence). Between the trimmed V and J ends, which lost 2 bases and 0 bases, there was a span of 15 bases. This CDR3 region has 17 residues. CDR3 protein: CASSFSNGPYSNQPQHF. CDR3 in DNA: TGTGCCAGCAGCTTTTCGAACGGACCGTATAGCAATCAGCCCCAGCATTTT. The full variable domain, in which reference TRBV5-5 and TRBJ1-5 provide the parts outside the CDR3, is DAGVTQSPTHLIKTRGQQVTLRCSPISGHKSVSWYQQVLGQGPQFIFQYYEKEERGRGNFPDRFSARQFPNYSSELNVNALLLGDSALYLCASSFSNGPYSNQPQHFGDGTRLSIL.

The chain links TRBV12-3 or TRBV12-4 to TRBJ1-2, with D perhaps TRBD1 (6 bases). The CDR3 runs 15 residues. V lost 4 bases and J 4 bases, leaving 16 bases between the germline ends. CDR3: CASSSLGAGIYGYTF. The CDR3 nucleotides are TGTGCCAGCAGTTCTCTGGGGGCAGGGATCTATGGCTACACCTTC.

This clonotype was detected ten times or more. The V call is TRBV6-5, the J call TRBJ2-3; either TRBD1 or TRBD2 may supply D (5 bases each). CDR3 length: 15 residues. Trimming took 6 bases from V and 0 from J, leaving 13 bases between them. From germline, CDR1 is MNHEY and CDR2 SVGAGI. For the CDR3, the DNA is TGTGCCAGCAGCCTCGGGACGGATAGCACAGATACGCAGTATTTT. Its translation: CASSLGTDSTDTQYF.

On this clonotype: A much bigger clone sits one base away, suggesting this may be a read error. V is TRBV11-2 and J is TRBJ2-2; D perhaps matches TRBD2 (6 bases). The CDR3 is 14 residues long. Germline V CDR1 and CDR2: SGHAT, FQNNGV. V gave up 4 bases and J gave up 6 bases, with 12 bases separating them. CDR3 DNA sequence: TGTGCCAGCAGCTACGGGACTGCGCCCGGGGAGCTGTTTTTT. It yields the protein CASSYGTAPGELFF.

As concerns this clonotype: Since a much larger clone is just one base distant, this may be a read error. The chain recombines TRBV11-2 with TRBJ2-1; D is possibly TRBD2 (6 bases). The CDR3 is 17 amino acids. Germline CDR1 SGHAT, CDR2 FQNNGV. CDR3 sequence reads: CASSQEPGISGPNEQFF. CDR3 bases: TGCGCCAGCAGCCAGGAACCCGGGATTAGCGGACCTAATGAGCAGTTCTTC.

In its sample, this clonotype was seen many times. The genes are TRBV11-3 and TRBJ2-3; weak D call: TRBD2 (5 bases). The CDR3 covers 12 residues. Trimming removed 9 bases at V and 4 bases at J, with 11 bases between. The germline V gene encodes CDR1 SGHNT and CDR2 YENEEA. The CDR3 sequence is CASTGLADTQYF. The CDR3, as DNA: TGTGCCAGTACCGGACTGGCAGATACGCAGTATTTT.

This clonotype has ten or more counts. This chain connects TRBV24-1 to TRBJ2-1, with D possibly being TRBD1 or TRBD2 (5 bases each). The CDR3 consists of 14 residues. CDR1 and CDR2 (germline): KGHDR, SFDVKD. Trimming took 5 bases from V and 6 from J, leaving 13 bases between them. The CDR3 nucleotides read TGTGCCACCAGTGGGGACCAAGTATTCAATGAGCAGTTCTTC. It is translated as CATSGDQVFNEQFF.

This clonotype has at least ten counts. The chain uses TRBV12-5 and TRBJ2-3; D remains ambiguous. The CDR3 runs to 16 residues. V lost 7 bases and J 0 bases, leaving 17 bases between the germline ends. Germline CDR1 LGHNT, CDR2 FRNRAP. CDR3 amino acids: CASVPVGFSSTDTQYF. In nucleotides, the CDR3 is TGTGCTAGTGTCCCCGTAGGTTTTTCTAGCACAGATACGCAGTATTTT.

The chain uses TRBV7-2 and TRBJ1-2; 8 positions agree with TRBD1. The ends lost 10 bases at V and 5 bases at J; junction bases unmatched: 3. Germline lookup yields CDR1 SGHTA and CDR2 FQGNSA. The CDR3 extends over 11 amino acids. The CDR3 DNA is TGTGCCACAGGGGGCGGGTATGGCTACACCTTC. Protein product: CATGGGYGYTF.